This is a list of T cell receptor beta chains from one sample in a study of identical twins. TCRdb reanalysed the 5' RACE reads using MiXCR and keeps one entry per CDR3 protein. This sample has about 700,000 distinct CDR3 sequences, with 8.5% to 9% found just once. This sample was shared with a second study, whose subject was yellow fever vaccine responses in identical twins.

Sequences were obtained from PBMCs. The receptors come from a woman aged 18 to 35 in good health. The CDR3 runs from the conserved cysteine through the conserved F or W. A D gene is named only where the DNA matches it firmly. Expanded clones are given a class, and other clones once, few, many or no size at all.

len	v_gene	j_gene	d_gene	abundance	CDR3aa	CDR3nt
15	TRBV20-1	TRBJ2-4	-	few	CSALTAEVDKNIQYF	TGCAGTGCTTTAACGGCGGAAGTCGACAAAAACATTCAGTACTTC
15	TRBV28	TRBJ2-1	-	once	CASTRVASAYNEQFF	TGTGCCAGCACCCGAGTGGCTAGCGCGTACAATGAGCAGTTCTTC
16	TRBV5-1	TRBJ1-1	-	-	CASSLGLGKMNTEAFF	TGCGCCAGCAGCTTGGGGTTGGGGAAGATGAACACTGAAGCTTTCTTT
16	TRBV6-2/TRBV6-3	TRBJ2-5	TRBD1	-	CASSYQDRARGETQYF	TGTGCCAGCAGTTACCAAGACAGGGCCCGAGGGGAGACCCAGTACTTC
13	TRBV20-1	TRBJ2-4	-	-	CSAPREGKNIQYF	TGCAGTGCGCCCCGAGAGGGGAAAAACATTCAGTACTTC
14	TRBV6-2/TRBV6-3	TRBJ2-7	-	few	CASSYNYPGYEQYF	TGTGCCAGCAGTTACAATTATCCGGGGTACGAGCAGTACTTC
15	TRBV7-2	TRBJ2-2	-	many	CASSLIGVHTGELFF	TGTGCCAGCAGCTTAATCGGGGTGCACACCGGGGAGCTGTTTTTT
16	TRBV6-4	TRBJ2-1	TRBD2	few	CASSDSGSGGANEQFF	TGTGCCAGCAGTGACTCAGGGAGCGGGGGGGCCAATGAGCAGTTCTTC
16	TRBV4-3	TRBJ2-3	TRBD2	-	CASSQVWREGRDTQYF	TGCGCCAGCAGCCAAGTATGGCGGGAGGGCCGAGATACGCAGTATTTT
15	TRBV29-1	TRBJ2-3	TRBD2	-	CSAKGLAESTDTQYF	TGCAGCGCCAAGGGACTAGCGGAGAGCACAGATACGCAGTATTTT
14	TRBV3-1	TRBJ2-2	-	few	CASIQRENTGELFF	TGTGCCAGCATCCAACGGGAGAACACCGGGGAGCTGTTTTTT
15	TRBV7-9	TRBJ2-1	TRBD1	many	CASSSWTGIYNEQFF	TGTGCCAGCAGCTCCTGGACAGGGATCTACAATGAGCAGTTCTTC
16	TRBV6-5	TRBJ2-2	-	few	CASSYQNGDNTGELFF	TGTGCCAGCAGTTACCAGAACGGGGACAACACCGGGGAGCTGTTTTTT
14	TRBV30	TRBJ2-3	-	-	CAWSVSSGTDTQYF	TGTGCCTGGAGTGTATCTAGCGGCACAGATACGCAGTATTTT
13	TRBV29-1	TRBJ1-1	TRBD1	many	CSVFTTGKTEAFF	TGCAGCGTCTTCACGACAGGGAAGACTGAAGCTTTCTTT
16	TRBV5-1	TRBJ2-1	TRBD2	-	CASSLVRGGNSDEQFF	TGCGCCAGCAGCTTGGTACGGGGGGGTAATTCGGATGAGCAGTTCTTC
16	TRBV27	TRBJ2-1	TRBD1	few	CASSPSTGNIYNEQFF	TGTGCCAGCAGCCCCTCGACAGGGAACATCTACAATGAGCAGTTCTTC
19	TRBV18	TRBJ2-5	TRBD2	-	CASSPLSRSGTSTGETQYF	TGTGCCAGCTCACCACTCTCCCGATCAGGGACTAGCACAGGAGAGACCCAGTACTTC
14	TRBV5-1	TRBJ2-1	-	few	CASREWRAYNEQFF	TGCGCCAGCCGGGAGTGGCGGGCCTACAATGAGCAGTTCTTC
12	TRBV20-1	TRBJ2-7	-	many	CSARGPGGEQYF	TGCAGTGCTAGGGGTCCCGGGGGAGAGCAGTACTTC
15	TRBV9	TRBJ1-1	TRBD1	-	CASSLLQGSGTEAFF	TGTGCCAGCAGCCTTTTACAGGGGAGTGGCACTGAAGCTTTCTTT
15	TRBV6-4	TRBJ2-3	TRBD2	many	CASREIAGGRDTQYF	TGTGCCAGCAGGGAAATAGCGGGGGGCCGAGATACGCAGTATTTT
13	TRBV6-2/TRBV6-3	TRBJ2-1	-	-	CASSWNAYNEQFF	TGTGCCAGCAGTTGGAATGCTTACAATGAGCAGTTCTTC
18	TRBV11-2	TRBJ2-7	TRBD2	few	CASSLNTRLAGGPGEQYF	TGTGCCAGCAGCTTAAACACCCGACTAGCGGGAGGGCCTGGCGAGCAGTACTTC
16	TRBV29-1	TRBJ2-3	TRBD2	few	CSVEDVGGGGTDTQYF	TGCAGCGTTGAGGACGTCGGCGGGGGTGGGACAGATACGCAGTATTTT
16	TRBV5-1	TRBJ2-7	-	-	CASSNKGQRGGYEQYF	TGCGCCAGCAGCAACAAAGGACAGCGGGGCGGATACGAGCAGTACTTC
12	TRBV7-2	TRBJ2-1	-	few	CASSLAKRLVVF	TGTGCCAGCAGCTTAGCGAAGCGACTGGTTGTCTTC
13	TRBV24-1	TRBJ2-3	-	-	CATRLDATDTQYF	TGTGCCACCAGACTGGATGCCACAGATACGCAGTATTTT
14	TRBV7-9	TRBJ2-5	-	-	CASSSTGTSETQYF	TGTGCCAGCAGCTCAACCGGGACATCGGAGACCCAGTACTTC